This section outlines one TCR beta chain sequence together with its context. V shed 7 bases and J shed 3 bases, with 18 bases lying between them. The CDR3 is made up of 15 amino acids. Germline V CDR1 and CDR2: SNHLY, FYNNEI. This record belongs to a study of blood T cell repertoires in COVID-19. For the study at large: The United States, Italy and Spain supplied acute and convalescent COVID-19 samples. T cells, B-cell-depleted T cells, or PBMCs provided the cDNA or gDNA that served as material.

How the authors handled the data: For nucleated cells, counts were estimated from reference gene primer amplification. TCRdb keeps only in-frame clones here, not all; method: immunoSEQ multiplex PCR. From that table come the V and J calls and clone size; the DNA was used to work out D and trimming. The sample consists of roughly 190,000 clones, 70% to 80% of them appearing once. The TCR sequence derives from a woman aged 45-65 years with acute or convalescent COVID-19. Sequenced input: peripheral blood. The J gene is TRBJ1-1, the V gene TRBV2, with D tentatively TRBD1 (6 bases). The CDR3: CASKTLTGGYTEAFF. The DNA for the CDR3 is TGTGCCAGCAAAACCCTGACAGGCGGGTACACTGAAGCTTTCTTT. Full variable domain (missing parts from reference TRBV2 and TRBJ1-1): EPEVTQTPSHQVTQMGQEVILRCVPISNHLYFYWYRQILGQKVEFLVSFYNNEISEKSEIFDDQFSVERPDGSNFTLKIRSTKLEDSAMYFCASKTLTGGYTEAFFGQGTRLTVV.